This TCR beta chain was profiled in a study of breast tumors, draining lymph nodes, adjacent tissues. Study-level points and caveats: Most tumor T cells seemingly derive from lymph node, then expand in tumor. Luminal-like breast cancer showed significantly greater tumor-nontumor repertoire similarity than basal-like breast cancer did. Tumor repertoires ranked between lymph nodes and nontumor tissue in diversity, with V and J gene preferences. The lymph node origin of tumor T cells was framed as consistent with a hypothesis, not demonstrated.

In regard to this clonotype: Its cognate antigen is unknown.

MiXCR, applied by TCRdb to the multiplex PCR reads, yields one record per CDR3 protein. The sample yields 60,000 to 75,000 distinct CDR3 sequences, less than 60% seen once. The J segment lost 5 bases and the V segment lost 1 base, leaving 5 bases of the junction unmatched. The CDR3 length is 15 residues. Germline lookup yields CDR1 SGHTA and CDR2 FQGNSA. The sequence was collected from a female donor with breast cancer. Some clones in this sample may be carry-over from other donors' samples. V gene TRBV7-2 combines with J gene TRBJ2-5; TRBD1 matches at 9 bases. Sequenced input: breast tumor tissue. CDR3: CASSLEGTGGETQYF. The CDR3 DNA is TGTGCCAGCAGCTTAGAGGGCACAGGGGGCGAGACCCAGTACTTC.